This T cell receptor (beta chain) appears in the sequencing data of a study of blood T cell repertoires in COVID-19 (dated by TCRdb to between 2020 and 2021). A note on the overall study: Collaborator samples came from the United States, Italy and Spain and covered acute and convalescent phases of COVID-19. The material from the prospective study consisted of cDNA or gDNA derived from T cells, B-cell-depleted T cells, or PBMCs. The dataset comprised deeply sampled blood TCRbeta repertoires from subjects exposed to, actively infected with, or recovered from COVID-19. The repertoires were released in a freely available public database intended as a resource for research on the immune response to SARS-CoV-2. The samples were drawn from two sources: the first 160 participants of the ongoing ImmuneRACE study, and over 1,000 subjects contributed by 6 global collaborators. A de-identified subject ID, COVID-19 status, age in years and sex were almost always included in the sample metadata. Where HLA class I and class II types were available, the types were taken from metadata supplied by the sample provider, not from assay-based typing.

Trimming at the junction amounts to 4 bases on V and 8 bases on J, and the germline ends lie 14 bases apart. Reading from cysteine to phenylalanine, the CDR3 counts 14 amino acids. The entry retains the CDR3 DNA only, 42 bases that are in frame from base 1. CDR1 and CDR2 were assigned from the germline V gene (reference sequence) as LNHDA and SQIVND. As regards this clone: The antigen it recognizes is unknown. Per-base qualities were not stored, and no clone one base away is much larger.

Broad study findings and their caveats: The quantity of clinical and demographic metadata differed by source and by participant and was supplied without curation.

Collaborating institutions collected whole blood in K2EDTA tubes following their own protocols. For TCRbeta analysis, collaborator samples were shipped as frozen whole blood, as isolated PBMCs, or as DNA extracted from either sample type. TCRbeta CDR3 regions were amplified from genomic DNA by means of the immunoSEQ Assay, a bias-controlled multiplex PCR. Under the source paper's analysis protocol: Within the assay, amplification of reference gene primers was used to estimate how many nucleated cells each sample contained. To quantify the absolute abundance of each unique TCRbeta CDR3 rearrangement, sequence reads were collapsed and filtered. For each sample, productive Simpson clonality was calculated by taking the square root of Simpson's diversity index across productive rearrangements. TCRdb holds this immuneACCESS table with in-frame rearrangements only. Some clones are missing; in checked studies, unresolved V genes explain under half, and the rest has no known cause. That table is the source of V, J and clone size, and D and trimming were worked out from the DNA. This sample has approximately 140,000 clones in its table, and around 84% of those were observed once. 17% of the sample comes from the top ten.

This TCR was recovered from a woman of 80 years or more with acute or convalescent COVID-19. The rearranged chain carries TRBV19 and TRBJ1-4; TRBD1 might be the D gene, on 5 matching bases. Sequencing input: peripheral blood. In nucleotide form, the sequence is TGTGCCAGTAGTAGGGGGGATGGGAACGAAAAACTGTTTTTT. Translated, this is CASSRGDGNEKLFF.